This TCR beta chain appears in the sequencing data of a study of human T cells and chemical hapten exposure. The study's findings and limits: A positive correlation with patch test score was shown by PT1 expanded TCR counts.

TCRdb re-called the RACE reads through MiXCR, storing one row per CDR3 protein. The table shows 35,000 to 50,000 distinct CDR3 sequences, with 8.5% to 10% occurring only once. A few counts support this clonotype. The target antigen is unknown. The germline V gene encodes CDR1 SGHNT and CDR2 YYREEE (reference sequence). Trimming took 3 bases from V and 5 from J, leaving 17 bases between them. This CDR3 spans 15 amino acids. Specified time point: patch test 2, 6 weeks after DPC sensitization. Treatment reported: therapeutic diphenylcyclopropenone sensitization with weekly scalp DPC. The authors' total RNA extraction used unfractionated whole blood.

The material sequenced was whole blood, taken in connection with sensitization to the hapten diphenylcyclopropenone (DPC). This chain joins TRBV5-4 and TRBJ2-5; D might be TRBD1 or TRBD2, each matching 5 bases. This clonotype originated in a woman younger than 45 with alopecia areata. Some clones in this sample may be carry-over from other donors' samples. The CDR3 nucleotides read TGTGCCAGCAGCTCCGGGACGGGTAACGGGGAGACCCAGTACTTC. This codes for CASSSGTGNGETQYF.